The clone carrying this T cell receptor (beta chain) came up many times. Its antigen remains unknown. The data derive from a study of T cell repertoires in cytomegalovirus infection. The junction had 6 bases not matched to a gene; V was cut back by 5 bases and J by 4 bases. This CDR3 region has 14 residues. Looked up from germline, CDR1 is SNHLY and CDR2 is FYNNEI. TCRdb re-called the reads with MiXCR, one entry per CDR3 protein. The sample has about 300,000 distinct CDR3 sequences, 9.6% seen once; the top ten hold approximately 2.4%. Study results and limitations: The ex vivo response was dominated by HLA-C-restricted CMV-specific TCR beta clonotypes.

The chain links TRBV2 to TRBJ1-1; 8 nucleotides line up with TRBD1. The receptor was derived from a human donor in good health (CMV status not recorded). Some clones in this sample may be carry-over from other donors' samples. The sequencing sample was made of PBMCs. The CDR3 sequence: CASSNGQGGTEAFF. The CDR3 DNA is TGTGCCAGCAGTAACGGACAGGGCGGCACTGAAGCTTTCTTT.